This record looks at one T cell receptor beta chain sequence and its context. Its target is not known. The study ran its PCR with 60 Vbeta and 13 Jbeta primers. Data came from immunoSEQ multiplex PCR; TCRdb stores just in-frame clones and leaves some out. The sample yields some 140,000 clones, 70% to 90% seen once. This CDR3 contains 19 residues. Germline V gene sequence: CDR1 MNHNS, CDR2 SASEGT. J lost 4 bases, V lost 4 bases, and 10 bases had no gene match. This sample was included in a study of cytomegalovirus exposure and HLA in healthy donors. Notes on the study in general: At a 0.05 false discovery rate, a later analysis found approximately 15,000 TCR beta sequences to be associated with HLA alleles. Presence/absence comparisons presumed near-even sequencing depth among donors.

Nominal health characterized the donors when sampled, though unrecorded immune exposures were likely. The receptor was isolated from a middle-aged man in good health and CMV-seronegative. The sample taken for sequencing was PBMCs. V is TRBV6-1 and J is TRBJ2-6; 13 positions agree with TRBD2. DNA for the CDR3: TGTGCCAGCAGTGTTGATCCGACTAGCGGGAGGTGGGGGGCCAACGTCCTGACTTTC. Translation: CASSVDPTSGRWGANVLTF.